This T cell receptor (beta chain) was recovered during a study of control samples from healthy donors and cancer patients. The table came from immunoSEQ multiplex PCR; TCRdb's copy has only in-frame clones and leaves some out. The sample carries about 47,000 clones, 80% recorded once. In its sample, this clone was seen a few times. Germline V gene sequence: CDR1 SEHNR, CDR2 FQNEAQ (reference sequence). Trimming removed 3 bases from V and 4 bases from J, with 12 bases in between. CDR3 size: 14 residues. This TCR was recovered from a man in his 70s in good health. This sequence joins TRBV7-9 and TRBJ2-5; D possibly corresponds to TRBD1 (6 bases). Sample: blood. In DNA, the CDR3 is TGTGCCAGCAGCTTCCGCAGGGGTCGAGAGACCCAGTACTTC. Protein sequence: CASSFRRGRETQYF. The variable domain in full, completed from reference TRBV7-9 and TRBJ2-5, reads DTGVSQNPRHKITKRGQNVTFRCDPISEHNRLYWYRQTLGQGPEFLTYFQNEAQLEKSRLLSDRFSAERPKGSFSTLEIQRTEQGDSAMYLCASSFRRGRETQYFGPGTRLLVL.